The clone carrying this T cell receptor (beta chain) was seen more than once but under ten times. Total RNA was isolated from whole blood that had not been fractionated. The CDR3 has 14 amino acids. V dropped 7 bases and J dropped 4; count of bases not matched to a gene: 9. Germline CDR1 and CDR2: SNHLY and FYNNEI. The data are from a study of human T cells and chemical hapten exposure. MiXCR, applied by TCRdb to the 5' RACE reads, yields one record per CDR3 protein. In the table there are about 80,000 distinct CDR3 sequences, around 15% of which are singletons. The clonotype was recovered from a female donor in good health. The V and J genes are TRBV2 and TRBJ1-2, with TRBD1 matching over 7 bases. CDR3 coding DNA: TGTGCCAGCACCCTTCTCAGGGGGAGCTATGGCTACACCTTC. Its protein is CASTLLRGSYGYTF.